This T cell receptor (beta chain) was recovered during a study of blood T cell repertoires in COVID-19. About the study: The United States, Italy and Spain supplied acute and convalescent COVID-19 samples.

The germline V gene has CDR1 MNHEY and CDR2 SMNVEV (reference sequence). The trim removed 5 bases at V and 5 bases at J, leaving 4 bases unmatched. The CDR3 has 15 residues. Sequencing used immunoSEQ multiplex PCR; TCRdb keeps in-frame clones, though not all of them. The table lists 250,000 to 350,000 clones, 86% of them singletons, with less than 3% in the top ten. The sample was peripheral blood. This chain uses TRBV27 with TRBJ1-5; 12 positions agree with TRBD1. This receptor was identified in a woman aged 25 to 39 with active or convalescent COVID-19. The CDR3 region has the DNA TGTGCCAGCAGTCCGGGACAGGGGGCCTATCAGCCCCAGCATTTT. Protein product: CASSPGQGAYQPQHF.